These T cell receptor beta chains were read from a single sample in a study of blood T cell repertoires in COVID-19. TCRdb's table, derived via immunoSEQ multiplex PCR, lists solely in-frame clones and lacks some. The sample lists 300,000 or so clones; approximately 86% were seen once. Sample: peripheral blood. The source of these receptors is a woman between 45 and 60 years old with active or convalescent COVID-19. Both conserved end residues are part of each CDR3. The D gene is left open where the match is weak. Only some rows state a clone size, as once, few, many or a class for expanded clones.

CDR3 length	clone size	D gene	V gene	J gene	CDR3 DNA	CDR3 protein
11	once	.	TRBV24-1	TRBJ2-7	TGTGCCACCAGTGATGGTGCGGGGCAGTACTTC	CATSDGAGQYF
16	.	.	TRBV7-2	TRBJ2-3	TGTGCCAGCAGCTTTCAGGCGGGGACGTACGGAGATACGCAGTATTTT	CASSFQAGTYGDTQYF
14	once	TRBD1	TRBV2	TRBJ1-2	TGTGCCAGCAGTAGAGACCGGGACAGGGGAGAATCTCTCTTC	CASSRDRDRGESLF
15	once	TRBD1	TRBV19	TRBJ2-7	TGTGCCAGTAGTCCATCCGGGACAGCTTTCGGCGAGCAGTACTTC	CASSPSGTAFGEQYF
16	.	TRBD2	TRBV19	TRBJ2-5	TGTGCCAGTAGTATGGGACTAGCGGGAGGGCAAGAGACCCAGTACTTC	CASSMGLAGGQETQYF
12	.	.	TRBV19	TRBJ2-1	TGTGCCAGTAGTATAGGAGAGCCAGAGCAGTTCTTC	CASSIGEPEQFF
14	.	.	TRBV6-1	TRBJ1-3	TGTGCCAGCAGTGAAACCCTACGAGGAAACACCATATATTTT	CASSETLRGNTIYF
21	.	TRBD1	TRBV27	TRBJ2-7	TGTGCCAGCAGTCATGGACAGGGAGATCGGCTCGAACGAGCTCTCTGCTACGAGCAGTACTTC	CASSHGQGDRLERALCYEQYF
14	.	TRBD1	TRBV25-1	TRBJ1-2	TGTGCCAGCAGGGGACAGGGGGTGTACCGAGGCTACACCTTC	CASRGQGVYRGYTF
18	.	TRBD2	TRBV23-1	TRBJ2-1	TGCGCCAGCAGTCACCCGGGACTAGCGGGAGAAAGGTACAATGAGCAGTTCTTC	CASSHPGLAGERYNEQFF
15	.	.	TRBV5-1	TRBJ2-2	TGCGCCAGCAGCCCGTTTATTGGTCGGGACGGGGAGCTGTTTTTT	CASSPFIGRDGELFF
14	.	.	TRBV4-1	TRBJ2-1	TGCGCCAGCAGCCAAGAAACTCAAGCGTCTGAGCAGTTCTTC	CASSQETQASEQFF
12	.	.	TRBV6-6	TRBJ2-1	TGTGCCAGCAGTTACTCGGCCTCAGAGCAGTTCTTC	CASSYSASEQFF
17	.	.	TRBV19	TRBJ2-5	TGTGCCAGTTTTCCCAAACAAAGTTTGCGGATCCAAGAGACCCAGTACTTC	CASFPKQSLRIQETQYF
16	.	.	TRBV5-1	TRBJ1-4	TGCGCCAGCAGCCTGCAGGGGTCAAGGATTAATGAAAAACTGTTTTTT	CASSLQGSRINEKLFF
14	.	TRBD2	TRBV2	TRBJ2-7	TGTGCCAGCCGGACTAGCGGAAGTTCCTACGAGCAGTACTTC	CASRTSGSSYEQYF
12	.	.	TRBV15	TRBJ1-1	TGTGCTACCTCTCCCGGGGTCGCTGAAGCTTTCTTT	CATSPGVAEAFF
16	.	TRBD1	TRBV27	TRBJ2-7	TGTGCCAGCAGTTTAACCAGGGGGCCTGGGGGGTACGAGCAGTACTTC	CASSLTRGPGGYEQYF
14	few	.	TRBV27	TRBJ1-1	TGTGCCAGCAGTTCCAGGGGTCGGACCACTGAAGCTTTCTTT	CASSSRGRTTEAFF
16	.	TRBD2	TRBV11-2	TRBJ2-1	TGTGCCAGCATCCTCTCGGTCGGGAGGCCCTACAATGAGCAGTTCTTC	CASILSVGRPYNEQFF
14	.	.	TRBV6-1	TRBJ2-2	TGTGCCAGCAGTGAAGCGCGGCGCACCGGGGAGCTGTTTTTT	CASSEARRTGELFF
15	.	.	TRBV18	TRBJ2-7	TGTGCCAGCTCACCACCAGGGCTAGCAACCTACGAGCAGTACTTC	CASSPPGLATYEQYF
16	.	TRBD2	TRBV5-1	TRBJ2-2	TGCGCCACCTCGAGAGGGCTAGCGGGGAACACCGGGGAGCTGTTTTTT	CATSRGLAGNTGELFF
15	once	TRBD2	TRBV5-1	TRBJ2-7	TGCGCCAGCAGCTTGTCCAGCGGGAGTACCTACGAGCAGTACTTC	CASSLSSGSTYEQYF
15	.	TRBD2	TRBV5-1	TRBJ2-7	TGCGCCAGCAGCTTGGCGCGAGCGGGGTGGTACGAGCAGTACTTC	CASSLARAGWYEQYF
15	few	.	TRBV28	TRBJ1-5	TGTGCCAGCAGGTCTCTAGAGGGTCGCAATCAGCCCCAGCATTTT	CASRSLEGRNQPQHF
17	.	.	TRBV21-1	TRBJ2-5	TGTGCCAGCAGCAAATATAGACTAGCGGGCTACCAAGAGACCCAGTACTTC	CASSKYRLAGYQETQYF
13	.	.	TRBV29-1	TRBJ1-4	TGCAGCGTTGCCCTTGACAGCTATGAAAAACTGTTTTTT	CSVALDSYEKLFF
14	.	.	TRBV11-2	TRBJ1-1	TGTGCCAGCAGCTTGCAGATGGGACTAACTGAAGCTTTCTTT	CASSLQMGLTEAFF
16	.	.	TRBV4-1	TRBJ2-3	TGCGCCAGCAGCCAACTGGGGATGGGGGCCACAGATACGCAGTATTTT	CASSQLGMGATDTQYF
16	.	.	TRBV5-5	TRBJ1-2	TGTGCCAGCAGCTTGGTGGCTGGAGGGTCGAACTATGGCTACACCTTC	CASSLVAGGSNYGYTF
14	.	.	TRBV19	TRBJ1-1	TGTGCCAGTAGACCACAGGGAGCGAACACTGAAGCTTTCTTT	CASRPQGANTEAFF